Listed here are 27 T cell receptor beta chains from one sample, sequenced in a study of blood T cell repertoires in COVID-19. This table comes from immunoSEQ multiplex PCR, and its TCRdb copy is limited to in-frame clones, with some not included. The sample shows 100,000 or so clones, 85% of them seen only once. The material sequenced was peripheral blood. Receptor source: a woman in her 70s with active or convalescent COVID-19.

This sequence joins TRBV19 and TRBJ2-2; maybe TRBD1 (5 bases). V lost 3 bases and J lost 2, with 10 bases in between. Germline CDR1 is LNHDA and CDR2 is SQIVND (reference sequence). This CDR3 contains 15 residues. In nucleotides, the CDR3 is TGTGCCAGTAGTATCCGACAGACTAACACCGGGGAGCTGTTTTTT. Protein sequence: CASSIRQTNTGELFF.

The rearrangement uses TRBV7-9 and TRBJ1-1, with D perhaps matching TRBD1 (5 bases). The V gene lost 3 bases and the J gene lost 6 bases, with 14 bases spanning the gap. This CDR3 is 14 amino acids long. Germline CDR1 is SEHNR and CDR2 is FQNEAQ (reference sequence). CDR3 sequence reads: CASSLGGRSPEAFF. As DNA, the CDR3 is TGTGCCAGCAGCTTGGGGGGTCGATCTCCTGAAGCTTTCTTT.

The genes are TRBV12-3 or TRBV12-4 and TRBJ1-6, with a possible D match to TRBD1 (5 bases). The CDR3 has 12 amino acids. The V end was cut by 6 bases, the J end by 9 bases, with 9 bases between. The CDR3 region is CASSLRVSPLHF. As DNA, the CDR3 is TGTGCCAGCAGCCTCAGGGTTTCACCCCTCCACTTT.

The rearrangement joins TRBV4-3 to TRBJ2-4; TRBD1 might be the D (5 bases). Trimming stripped 0 bases from V and 6 bases from J, with 12 bases between. The CDR3 totals 15 residues. Per the germline V gene, CDR1 is LGHNA and CDR2 is YSLEER. The CDR3 DNA reads TGCGCCAGCAGCCAAGATTCAGGGAACTTAAACATTCAGTACTTC. This codes for CASSQDSGNLNIQYF.

This clone is a singleton in its sample. The chain employs TRBV12-3 or TRBV12-4 and TRBJ1-2; TRBD1 matches at 7 bases. The V segment lost 2 bases and the J segment 9 bases; nucleotides outside the gene matches: 3. The CDR3 extends over 12 amino acids. CDR3 DNA sequence: TGTGCCAGCAGTTTAAAGGGGGCGCGCTACACCTTC. It specifies CASSLKGARYTF.

This sequence joins TRBV10-3 and TRBJ2-7; 7 bases fit TRBD2. The length of the CDR3 is 13 residues. Germline CDR1 reads ENHRY; CDR2 reads SYGVKD. The junction had 9 bases not matched to a gene; V was cut back by 11 bases and J by 2 bases. The DNA for the CDR3 is TGTGCCGCAGGGAGGGGAGGGCCCTACGAGCAGTACTTC. Protein sequence: CAAGRGGPYEQYF.

CDR3 DNA sequence: TGTGCCAGCAGTTGGTACTCGGCAGGGGCATACGAGCAGTACTTC. It is translated as CASSWYSAGAYEQYF. The genes are TRBV28 and TRBJ2-7, with a weak D call TRBD1 (6 bases). Germline V gene data show CDR1 as MDHEN and CDR2 as SYDVKM. The CDR3 extends over 15 amino acids. Trimming cost V 4 bases and J 4 bases, with 17 bases left between them.

The chain carries TRBV15 and TRBJ2-3; no definite D call. With 0 bases removed from V and 2 bases from J, the gap between germline ends came to 9 bases. The CDR3 covers 15 residues. Germline loops: CDR1 LNHNV, CDR2 YYDKDF (reference sequence). CDR3 residues: CATSRDRRYTDTQYF. In DNA form, the CDR3 reads TGTGCCACCAGCAGAGACAGGCGATACACAGATACGCAGTATTTT.

V gene TRBV10-3 combines with J gene TRBJ1-5, with a tentative D call TRBD1 (6 bases). Germline V CDR1 and CDR2: ENHRY, SYGVKD. The CDR3 loop spans 14 amino acids. Trimming cost V 2 bases and J 4 bases, with 9 bases left between them. Here the CDR3 reads CAISEGRGNQPQHF. For the CDR3, the DNA is TGTGCCATCAGTGAGGGCAGGGGTAATCAGCCCCAGCATTTT.

DNA of the CDR3: TGTGCCAGCAGCTTGGCGCCGGGAGGGCCATGGGATACGCAGTATTTT. It is translated as CASSLAPGGPWDTQYF. The chain uses TRBV5-6 and TRBJ2-3; 8 nucleotides agree with TRBD2. This CDR3 has 16 amino acids. Germline lookup yields CDR1 SGHDT and CDR2 YYEEEE. J lost 6 bases, V lost 0 bases, and 9 bases had no gene match. The whole variable domain, filled in from reference TRBV5-6 and TRBJ2-3, reads DAGVTQSPTHLIKTRGQQVTLRCSPKSGHDTVSWYQQALGQGPQFIFQYYEEEERQRGNFPDRFSGHQFPNYSSELNVNALLLGDSALYLCASSLAPGGPWDTQYFGPGTRLTVL.

The chain carries TRBV5-1 and TRBJ2-3; 8 bases line up with TRBD2. Germline-derived CDR1 and CDR2 are SGHRS and YFSETQ. V lost 5 bases and J lost 6; bases outside the gene matches: 14. This CDR3 comprises 16 residues. The CDR3 DNA follows: TGCGCCAGCAGTCCTTTTGCGGGGGGCCTGCTTGATACGCAGTATTTT. Its translation is CASSPFAGGLLDTQYF.

This chain connects TRBV6-4 to TRBJ1-2, with TRBD1 as a possible D gene (6 bases). The germline CDR1 and CDR2 sequences are MRHNA and SNTAGT. V was pared by 3 bases and J by 5 bases, with 16 bases between. The CDR3 extends over 15 amino acids. This CDR3 reads CASSEGTSGPYGYTF. CDR3 nucleotide sequence: TGTGCCAGCAGTGAAGGGACATCCGGTCCATATGGCTACACCTTC.

The chain recombines TRBV6-1 with TRBJ2-3; maybe TRBD2 (7 bases). The CDR3 consists of 14 residues. CDR1 is MNHNS, CDR2 SASEGT, per germline. Trimming left V 0 bases short and J 8 bases short, with 12 bases between. CDR3 sequence (DNA): TGTGCCAGCAGTGAAGCGGGGGGGCTAGTTACGCAGTATTTT. Its translation: CASSEAGGLVTQYF.

The chain employs TRBV7-9 and TRBJ1-1; D remains ambiguous. Germline V lookup: CDR1 SEHNR, CDR2 FQNEAQ (reference sequence). Trimming left V 1 base short and J 10 bases short, with 4 bases between. The CDR3 is 10 amino acids. This CDR3 is CASSLDGAFF. In nucleotides, the CDR3 is TGTGCCAGCAGCTTAGACGGAGCTTTCTTT.

V usage is TRBV6-5 and J usage is TRBJ1-5, with D tentatively TRBD1 (5 bases). Germline CDR1 reads MNHEY; CDR2 reads SVGAGI. The ends were cut back, 6 bases at V and 4 bases at J, with 10 bases in the middle. The CDR3 has 13 amino acids. The CDR3 DNA reads as TGTGCCAGCAGCGTGCAGGGAAATCAGCCCCAGCATTTT. Protein sequence: CASSVQGNQPQHF.

The V call is TRBV19, the J call TRBJ2-3; 16 nucleotides line up with TRBD2. After removal of 5 bases from V and 0 bases from J, the junction contained 5 bases not matched to a gene. The CDR3 contains 18 residues. CDR1 is LNHDA, CDR2 SQIVND, per germline (reference sequence). CDR3 in amino acids: CASSPGTSGRASTDTQYF. The CDR3 DNA reads TGTGCCAGTAGTCCCGGGACTAGCGGGAGGGCTAGCACAGATACGCAGTATTTT.

The CDR3 nucleotides are TGTGCCAGCTCTCGAGGTCAGGGAAATGATTCACCCCTCCACTTT. Translated, it gives CASSRGQGNDSPLHF. The V and J genes are TRBV18 and TRBJ1-6, with D possibly matching TRBD1 (5 bases). The CDR3 runs 15 residues. CDR1 is KGHSH and CDR2 is LQKENI in the germline V gene. Trimming removed 6 bases at V and 8 bases at J, with 17 bases between.

The genes are TRBV19 and TRBJ1-6, with D uncertain. Germline CDR1 LNHDA, CDR2 SQIVND (reference sequence). V lost 0 bases, J lost 7 bases, and 4 bases lay in between. The CDR3 has 13 amino acids. The DNA of the CDR3 is TGTGCCAGTAGTATAGATCTGAATTCACCCCTCCACTTT. Protein: CASSIDLNSPLHF.

This rearrangement joins TRBV12-5 to TRBJ2-3; unclear D gene. CDR3 length: 13 amino acids. The germline V gene encodes CDR1 LGHNT and CDR2 FRNRAP. V was clipped by 2 bases and J by 7 bases, with 10 bases between them. The CDR3, as DNA: TGTGCTAGTGGTTTGACCCTATCACATACGCAGTATTTT. This encodes CASGLTLSHTQYF.

This clone was seen only a few times. The gene calls are TRBV10-3 and TRBJ1-5; D is perhaps TRBD1 (5 bases). Germline loops: CDR1 ENHRY, CDR2 SYGVKD. The CDR3 runs 12 residues. Trimming pared 0 bases from V and 14 bases from J, leaving 11 bases between. In DNA, the CDR3 is TGTGCCATCAGTGAGTCGGGGCCACGTAAGCATTTT. Translated: CAISESGPRKHF.

In its sample, this clone was seen a few times. CDR3 sequence (DNA): TGTGCCAGCAGTTTTAATCCCGGGGTTACCTCGAGCTATGGCTACACCTTC. It translates to CASSFNPGVTSSYGYTF. This sequence joins TRBV27 and TRBJ1-2; D is unclear. The CDR3 runs to 17 residues. Germline values: CDR1 MNHEY, CDR2 SMNVEV (reference sequence). Trimming pared 3 bases from V and 4 bases from J, leaving 21 bases between.

The chain is built from TRBV24-1 and TRBJ2-5, with 7 bases lining up with TRBD2. The germline gives CDR1 KGHDR, CDR2 SFDVKD. J lost 1 base, V lost 9 bases, and 7 bases had no gene match. This CDR3 comprises 14 residues. CDR3 residues: CATPLSSGQETQYF. In nucleotides, the CDR3 is TGTGCCACCCCGCTCTCTAGCGGCCAAGAGACCCAGTACTTC.

V and J are TRBV3-1 (or the pseudogene TRBV3-2) and TRBJ2-3; 16 bases are a match to TRBD2. With V trimmed by 3 bases and J by 0 bases, 12 bases remained unmatched. The V gene's germline CDR1 is LGHDT and CDR2 YNNKEL (reference sequence). This CDR3 region has 21 residues. DNA for the CDR3: TGTGCCAGCAGCCATTCCTCGGGACTAGCGGGGGGGTTCTCTAGCACAGATACGCAGTATTTT. The encoded protein is CASSHSSGLAGGFSSTDTQYF.

This chain links TRBV30 with TRBJ2-5; possible D gene TRBD2, 6 bases. CDR3 length: 14 residues. In germline, CDR1 is GTSNPN, CDR2 SVGIG (reference sequence). Trimming left V 3 bases short and J 5 bases short, with 16 bases between. In DNA form, the CDR3 reads TGTGCCTGGAGGAGGGACTCGATATCGGAGACCCAGTACTTC. Encoded protein: CAWRRDSISETQYF.

The chain couples TRBV4-3 to TRBJ1-2, with a possible D match to TRBD1 (5 bases). CDR3 length: 15 residues. The germline V and J ends were trimmed by 1 base and 1 base, with 10 bases remaining between them. Germline CDR1 reads LGHNA; CDR2 reads YSLEER. In DNA form, the CDR3 reads TGCGCCAGCAGCCAAGGTCCAGGGAATAACTATGGCTACACCTTC. This sequence encodes CASSQGPGNNYGYTF.

The chain links TRBV5-1 to TRBJ2-3, with TRBD1 identical over 9 bases. J lost 5 bases, V lost 7 bases, and 8 bases had no gene match. The CDR3 is made up of 14 amino acids. Per germline, CDR1 SGHRS and CDR2 YFSETQ. CDR3 nucleotide sequence: TGCGCCAGCCGACCAAGGACAGGGGAAGATACGCAGTATTTT. Amino acid sequence: CASRPRTGEDTQYF.

The rearrangement joins TRBV2 to TRBJ1-4; 7 nucleotides align to TRBD1. The CDR3 is made up of 14 amino acids. Trimming took 9 bases from V and 5 from J; bases not matched to a gene: 9. Germline V lookup: CDR1 SNHLY, CDR2 FYNNEI. The CDR3, as DNA: TGTGCCAGTATTCAGCCGACAGGGAATGAAAAACTGTTTTTT. This codes for CASIQPTGNEKLFF.